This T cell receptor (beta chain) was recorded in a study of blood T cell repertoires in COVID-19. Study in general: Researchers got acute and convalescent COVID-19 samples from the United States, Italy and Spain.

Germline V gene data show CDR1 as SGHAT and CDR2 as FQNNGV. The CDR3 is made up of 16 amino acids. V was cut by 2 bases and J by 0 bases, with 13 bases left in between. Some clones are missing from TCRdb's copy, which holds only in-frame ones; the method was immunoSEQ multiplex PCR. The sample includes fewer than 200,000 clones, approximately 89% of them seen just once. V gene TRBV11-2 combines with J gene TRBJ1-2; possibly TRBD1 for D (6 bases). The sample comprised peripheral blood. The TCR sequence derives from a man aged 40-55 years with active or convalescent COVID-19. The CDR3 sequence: CASSLLRTEPNYGYTF. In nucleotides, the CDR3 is TGTGCCAGCAGCTTACTTAGGACAGAGCCTAACTATGGCTACACCTTC.